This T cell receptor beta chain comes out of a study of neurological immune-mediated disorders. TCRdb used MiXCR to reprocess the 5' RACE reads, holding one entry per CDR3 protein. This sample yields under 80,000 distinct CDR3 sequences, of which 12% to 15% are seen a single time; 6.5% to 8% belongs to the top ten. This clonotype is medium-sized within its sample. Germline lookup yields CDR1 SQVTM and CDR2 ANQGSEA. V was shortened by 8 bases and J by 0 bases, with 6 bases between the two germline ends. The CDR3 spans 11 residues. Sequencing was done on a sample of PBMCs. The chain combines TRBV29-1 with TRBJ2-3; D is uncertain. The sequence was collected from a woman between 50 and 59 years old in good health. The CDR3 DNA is TGCAGCTTCCACAGCACAGATACGCAGTATTTT. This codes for CSFHSTDTQYF.